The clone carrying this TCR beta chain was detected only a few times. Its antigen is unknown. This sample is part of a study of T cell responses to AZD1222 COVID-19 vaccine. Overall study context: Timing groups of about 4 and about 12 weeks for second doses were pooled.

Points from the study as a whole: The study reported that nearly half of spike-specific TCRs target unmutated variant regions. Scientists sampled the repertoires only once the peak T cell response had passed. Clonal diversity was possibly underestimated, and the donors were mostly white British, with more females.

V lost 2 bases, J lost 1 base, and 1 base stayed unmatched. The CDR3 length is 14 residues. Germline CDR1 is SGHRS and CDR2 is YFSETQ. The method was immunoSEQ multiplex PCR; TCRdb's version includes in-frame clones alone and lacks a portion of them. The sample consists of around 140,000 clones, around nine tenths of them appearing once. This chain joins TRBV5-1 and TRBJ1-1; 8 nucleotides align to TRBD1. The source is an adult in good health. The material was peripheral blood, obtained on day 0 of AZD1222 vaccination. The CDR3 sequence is CASSFGQGNTEAFF. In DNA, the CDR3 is TGCGCCAGCAGCTTCGGACAGGGGAACACTGAAGCTTTCTTT.